This T cell receptor (beta chain) derives from a study of T cell repertoires in cytomegalovirus infection. MiXCR, run by TCRdb on the reads, gives a single entry per CDR3 protein. Of roughly 280,000 distinct CDR3 sequences listed, 22% are singletons. This clonotype was counted many times. Its antigen is not known. This specimen was cultured PBMCs, taken from culture after CMV antigen stimulation. The origin of this receptor is a human donor in good health (CMV status not recorded). Some clones in this sample may be carry-over from other donors' samples.

The CDR3 is CASTPGTHSYEQYF. The CDR3 nucleotides are TGTGCCAGCACCCCCGGGACACACTCCTACGAGCAGTACTTC. The chain employs TRBV12-3 or TRBV12-4 and TRBJ2-7, with D perhaps TRBD1 (6 bases). Trimming took 7 bases from V and 0 from J, leaving 13 bases between them. CDR3 length: 14 residues.